The T cell receptor beta chain under discussion was sequenced for a study of T cells in women clearing cervical HPV infection (dated by TCRdb to 2016 to 2018). Describing the broader study: Cases were some 24 women with histologically confirmed HPV16-related CIN3 or worse, including a couple of invasive cancers. The approximately 23 controls were women who cleared a single incident HPV16 infection within 12 months without developing precancer or cancer. Blood from cases was drawn at the visit where the lesion was first identified, while blood from controls was drawn once the infection was no longer detected. For cases, a median interval of nearly 150 days, with an interquartile range of roughly 85 to 220 days, was observed between lesion detection and blood sampling. HLA typing was available for only a few women, so HLA type could not be excluded as a confounder. Nested within Costa Rica's Guanacaste HPV Natural History Study, an exploratory proof-of-principle case-control study compared TCR repertoires across cervical HPV16 outcomes. Cases and controls were matched on age within five years and on year of sample collection. A median age of almost 35 years was observed in cases versus under 40 in controls, and no significant differences in baseline characteristics were found. The parent cohort enrolled about 10,000 women aged 18 or older in Guanacaste, Costa Rica, in about 1993 to 1994 and followed the women for seven years. Five blinded duplicates per group were added as quality controls, giving around 60 samples: approximately 50 participants and some 10 replicates.

The CDR3 runs 15 amino acids, cysteine and phenylalanine included. The DNA has 36 bases, all within the CDR3, and is read from base 1. At the junction V is shortened by 2 bases and J by 2 bases, with 10 bases in between. In the germline V gene (reference sequence), CDR1 corresponds to LNHDA and CDR2 to SQIVND. The immunoSEQ assay used multiplex PCR to amplify TCR beta CDR3 regions from an average of approximately 1,200 ng of genomic DNA per sample. Primer bias was corrected in the assay by using a complete synthetic TCR repertoire to establish an amplification baseline. Amplicons were sequenced on the Illumina platform. Concerning the study's data processing: Sequence errors were corrected by clustering with frequency ratios and a modified nearest-neighbor algorithm, and the sequences were then analyzed in the immunoSEQ Analyzer using IMGT gene definitions. At each rarefaction depth, TCR richness and evenness were averaged across 20 rarefaction repeats, and samples with fewer sequences than that depth were excluded. V, D and J gene relative abundances were compared between groups with Wilcoxon rank sum tests, applying FDR correction. In the blinded duplicates, the intraclass correlation was approximately 96% for TCR richness and averaged around 80% across 55 to 75 gene segments. TCRdb re-hosts the immuneACCESS table, in-frame sequences only. Its copies lack some clones; in the studies checked, an unresolved V gene accounts for under half of them, and the cause for the rest is not known. V and J calls and clone size follow that table, whereas D and trimming were derived from the DNA. The table for this sample shows more than 30,000 clones. The ten biggest clones cover about 3.7% of the sample.

On the study overall, not on this receptor specifically: The cross-sectional design could not show whether the associations came before the infection or were a result of it, and neither effector/memory subsets nor HPV-specific T cells were isolated. Lower TRBV6-7 relative abundance was observed in cases than in controls (about 0.1% versus 0.15%; Bonferroni P = 0.0008). Significantly higher TCR repertoire richness was observed in CIN3+ cases than in controls across sequencing depths, whereas no difference in evenness was found. Random forest classifiers combining richness and V gene abundances distinguished cases from controls with an estimated AUC of 0.7 to 0.85. Because the number of T cells in each sample was unknown, differences in richness could reflect differing T-cell content rather than repertoire biology.

On this clone itself: What this receptor recognizes is not known. The read terminates 3 residues before the CDR3 end, so the remaining end is supplied by the germline J gene.

Every participant had a single incident cervical HPV16 infection, and women with prevalent HPV16 infections were excluded. Cervical HPV DNA was detected with MY09/MY11 PCR, and genotyping was done with dot-blot hybridization. Approximately 15 mL of heparinized blood were centrifuged, and the buffy coat was split into aliquots, frozen at -30 degrees C, and then kept at -80 degrees C. QIAGEN kits were used to extract genomic DNA from the buffy coat specimens. The clonotype comes from a woman aged 18-69 years with a cervical HPV16 infection that either progressed to CIN3+ or cleared (not recorded which). Sequenced: blood buffy coat. Rearrangement joined TRBV19 to TRBJ1-5; tentative D gene TRBD1, with 6 bases matching. The part of the CDR3 DNA that was read is TGTGCCAGTAGTATAATACAGGGCGGCAATCAGCCC. This is translated as CASSIIQGGNQP. Given in full, the CDR3 is CASSIIQGGNQPQHF.